These 18 T cell receptor beta chains share one sample of origin, sequenced in a study of T-cell reconstitution after alpha-beta-depleted transplantation in children. The authors prepared the TCRbeta library with unique molecular identifiers. TCRdb fed the PCR reads into MiXCR, producing one record per CDR3 protein. The table shows more than 400,000 distinct CDR3 sequences, with 43% occurring only once. Sequenced material: PBMCs, taken before TCRalphabeta/CD19-depleted stem cell transplant. These receptors originate from a girl aged 2-10 years with aplastic anemia, due to receive a stem cell transplant.

This clonotype was seen a single time. At one end the junction does not follow the germline gene, possibly because of a read error. The chain carries TRBV2 and TRBJ1-2; 10 positions agree with TRBD1. CDR3 length equals 15 residues. In germline, CDR1 is SNHLY, CDR2 FYNNEI. For the CDR3, the DNA is TGTGCCAGCAGCCACCGGGGACAGGGGAACTATGGCGACACCTTC. This sequence encodes CASSHRGQGNYGDTF.

This chain joins TRBV20-1 and TRBJ2-5; tentative D call: TRBD1 (5 bases). Trimming took 0 bases from V and 5 from J, leaving 19 bases between them. The CDR3 consists of 16 residues. Germline V gene lookup returns CDR1 DFQATT and CDR2 SNEGSKA (reference sequence). In nucleotides, the CDR3 is TGCAGTGCTAGAGAGGACGGCTATAATCCAGGGGAGACCCAGTACTTC. Translated: CSAREDGYNPGETQYF.

In the case of this clonotype: A much larger clone lies a single base off, so this may be a read error. The chain combines TRBV7-2 with TRBJ2-5; D is undetermined. CDR1 and CDR2 (germline): SGHTA, FQGNSA. Trimming removed 6 bases from V and 2 bases from J, with 4 bases in between. CDR3 length equals 11 residues. CDR3 sequence: CASRLQETQYF. The CDR3 DNA reads TGTGCCAGCAGACTACAAGAGACCCAGTACTTC.

CDR3 nucleotides: TGTGCCAGTAGTATAGTTGGGCTTGGACCGAATGAGCAGTTCTTC. This encodes CASSIVGLGPNEQFF. The genes are TRBV19 and TRBJ2-1, with D hard to call. The CDR3 sequence is 15 residues long. From germline, CDR1 is LNHDA and CDR2 SQIVND (reference sequence). The V end was cut by 1 base, the J end by 7 bases, with 14 bases between. The complete variable domain, with remaining parts taken from reference TRBV19 and TRBJ2-1, reads DGGITQSPKYLFRKEGQNVTLSCEQNLNHDAMYWYRQDPGQGLRLIYYSQIVNDFQKGDIAEGYSVSREKKESFPLTVTSAQKNPTAFYLCASSIVGLGPNEQFFGPGTRLTVL.

The chain links TRBV6-1 to TRBJ2-5, with 7 bases matching TRBD2. Germline lookup yields CDR1 MNHNS and CDR2 SASEGT. This CDR3 comprises 13 residues. The trim removed 6 bases at V and 3 bases at J, leaving 4 bases unmatched. The CDR3 loop is CASRALAEETQYF. The CDR3 DNA reads TGTGCCAGCAGGGCCCTAGCGGAAGAGACCCAGTACTTC.

This clonotype was detected ten times or more. This sequence joins TRBV15 and TRBJ2-1; 9 bases map to TRBD2. Germline CDR1 and CDR2: LNHNV and YYDKDF (reference sequence). V dropped 2 bases and J dropped 4; count of bases not matched to a gene: 9. The CDR3 loop spans 17 amino acids. CDR3 residues: CATSRHSRLAAYNEQFF. DNA of the CDR3: TGTGCCACCAGCAGACACAGTCGACTAGCGGCTTACAATGAGCAGTTCTTC.

This chain links TRBV20-1 with TRBJ2-1; 8 bases match TRBD2. Germline V CDR1 and CDR2: DFQATT, SNEGSKA (reference sequence). J gave up 7 bases and V 5 bases, and 13 bases lay outside the gene matches. The CDR3 is 15 residues long. The CDR3 coding sequence is TGCAGTGCTCCCTGGCTAGCGGGTAATACGAATGAGCAGTTCTTC. Translating it yields CSAPWLAGNTNEQFF.

The V call is TRBV7-8, the J call TRBJ2-5; D might be TRBD1 or TRBD2, each matching 6 bases. Germline V gene sequence: CDR1 SGHVS, CDR2 FQNEAQ. Deletions cut 5 bases from V and 2 bases from J, with 15 bases between. The CDR3 consists of 15 residues. This CDR3 reads CASSQGTPEQETQYF. The CDR3 DNA reads TGTGCCAGCAGCCAGGGGACTCCGGAGCAAGAGACCCAGTACTTC.

V and J are TRBV20-1 and TRBJ2-1, with 8 bases identical to TRBD2. CDR1 is DFQATT, CDR2 SNEGSKA, per germline (reference sequence). The CDR3 length is 18 residues. V shed 0 bases and J 4 bases; nucleotides not matched to a gene: 14. The CDR3 nucleotides read TGCAGTGCTAGAGAGGACGGGAGGGTTTCGAATTTGTACAATGAGCAGTTCTTC. Protein: CSAREDGRVSNLYNEQFF.

This clonotype has ten or more counts. The V call is TRBV6-5, the J call TRBJ1-5, with 8 nucleotides matching TRBD1. The junction had 10 bases not matched to a gene; V was cut back by 6 bases and J by 0 bases. CDR1 MNHEY and CDR2 SVGAGI come from the germline V gene. This CDR3 comprises 17 residues. The CDR3 loop is CASSRQGSGYSNQPQHF. In DNA form, the CDR3 reads TGTGCCAGCAGCCGACAGGGGAGCGGCTATAGCAATCAGCCCCAGCATTTT.

The rearrangement joins TRBV5-1 to TRBJ1-4, with TRBD1 matching over 7 bases. CDR3 length: 15 residues. The ends lost 5 bases at V and 4 bases at J; junction bases unmatched: 8. CDR1 is SGHRS, CDR2 YFSETQ, per germline. CDR3 in DNA: TGCGCCAGCAGTTATGGGACAGACCTTAATGAAAAACTGTTTTTT. Translated, it gives CASSYGTDLNEKLFF.

This clonotype was detected many times. The gene calls are TRBV5-1 and TRBJ2-7; TRBD1 agrees at 9 bases. Trimming removed 4 bases from V and 0 bases from J; junction bases left unmatched: 11. From germline, CDR1 is SGHRS and CDR2 YFSETQ. The CDR3 runs 17 residues. The CDR3 protein is CASSHPLDRGSSYEQYF. CDR3 sequence (DNA): TGCGCCAGCAGCCACCCCCTCGACAGGGGGAGCTCCTACGAGCAGTACTTC.

V and J are TRBV20-1 and TRBJ2-7; a weak D match, TRBD2 (6 bases). The V and J ends lost 0 bases and 6 bases respectively, with 18 bases between them. Germline values: CDR1 DFQATT, CDR2 SNEGSKA (reference sequence). This CDR3 is 15 amino acids long. The CDR3: CSARDFGGNPSEQYF. The CDR3 nucleotides read TGCAGTGCTAGAGATTTCGGAGGGAACCCCAGCGAGCAGTACTTC.

The chain couples TRBV7-2 to TRBJ2-1; 10 bases map to TRBD1. The trim removed 0 bases at V and 7 bases at J, leaving 3 bases unmatched. Germline V gene sequence: CDR1 SGHTA, CDR2 FQGNSA. The CDR3 covers 15 residues. CDR3: CASSLAGQGVNEQFF. DNA of the CDR3: TGTGCCAGCAGCTTAGCTGGACAGGGGGTTAATGAGCAGTTCTTC.

The chain combines TRBV12-3 or TRBV12-4 with TRBJ2-1; no clear D. Trimming removed 4 bases at V and 1 base at J, with 8 bases between. The CDR3 spans 14 residues. The CDR3 region is CASSSPPSYNEQFF. CDR3 DNA sequence: TGTGCCAGCAGTTCCCCCCCATCCTACAATGAGCAGTTCTTC.

The chain links TRBV29-1 to TRBJ2-3; possible D gene TRBD1, 5 bases. Trimming stripped 2 bases from V and 2 bases from J, with 11 bases between. The CDR3 totals 14 residues. In germline, CDR1 is SQVTM, CDR2 ANQGSEA. The CDR3 DNA reads TGCAGCGTTGAAAGGGCAGGGTCCACAGATACGCAGTATTTT. Its translation is CSVERAGSTDTQYF.

The V and J genes are TRBV6-2 or TRBV6-3 and TRBJ2-2; the match to TRBD2 covers 13 bases. The trim removed 2 bases at V and 7 bases at J, leaving 10 bases unmatched. The CDR3 totals 18 residues. The germline gives CDR1 MNHEY, CDR2 SVGEGT. The CDR3 region is CASSYERTSGRWDGELFF. CDR3 nucleotides: TGTGCCAGCAGTTACGAACGGACTAGCGGGAGATGGGACGGGGAGCTGTTTTTT.

The chain carries TRBV28 and TRBJ2-2; D remains ambiguous. This CDR3 comprises 13 residues. Germline V gene data show CDR1 as MDHEN and CDR2 as SYDVKM. V gave up 0 bases and J gave up 6 bases, with 5 bases separating them. In DNA, the CDR3 is TGTGCCAGCAGTTTATGGTTCCCCGGGGAGCTGTTTTTT. Translated, it gives CASSLWFPGELFF.